This TCR beta chain is drawn from a study of PD-L1 blockade in urothelial cancer. About the study: Between 0 and 3 chemotherapy regimens preceded treatment for each patient. Analysis of the blood was performed 3 weeks (second dose) and 6 weeks after treatment start. Study results and caveats: Tumor-associated TCR clones expanded more in blood at 3 weeks in patients with durable benefit.

Documented time point: peripheral blood 6 weeks after treatment start. As regards this clone: Antigen specificity is unknown.

CDR1 is SGHRS, CDR2 YFSETQ, per germline. V lost 4 bases and J 6 bases, leaving 17 bases between the germline ends. The CDR3 runs 14 residues. Synthetic TCR analog templates were spiked into all PCRs individually. TCRdb's copy holds only in-frame clones and misses some; the assay was immunoSEQ multiplex PCR. Of 29,000 or so clones detected, 84% appear once; the ten largest clones hold about 3%. The sample in question was PBMCs, obtained around atezolizumab (anti-PD-L1) treatment. V gene TRBV5-1 combines with J gene TRBJ2-7; a weak D match, TRBD2 (6 bases). The origin of this receptor is a man in his 70s with urothelial cancer. The CDR3: CASSLKEGGREQYF. CDR3 nucleotide sequence: TGCGCCAGCAGCCTGAAGGAGGGAGGACGCGAGCAGTACTTC.